This T cell receptor beta chain came from a study of cytomegalovirus exposure and HLA in healthy donors (TCRdb year 2017). Regarding the study in general: An earlier analysis of roughly 610 of the donors reported roughly 300 Gb of sequence data and about 120 million unique TCR beta sequences obtained from roughly 180 million T cells. To predict cytomegalovirus infection status, the study brought together high-throughput TCR immunosequencing, statistical association of individual TCRs with disease status, and machine learning. Among the roughly 400 genotyped donors, roughly 80% belonged to the genetic ancestry cluster associated with self-reported Caucasian donors. A later analysis re-examined previously published TCR beta repertoires from several hundred donors and added high-resolution HLA genotyping to investigate patterns of TCR occurrence. An early release covering approximately 600 HLA-typed donors comprised about 300 gigabases of sequencing data and around 86 million unique TCR sequences. The study profiled the T cell repertoires of under 700 subjects by immunosequencing and related them to cytomegalovirus serostatus. Rather than using new phenotypic data, the later analysis identified candidate immune exposures from TCR beta sequences and from how often those sequences occurred across donors. Besides the first cohort of about 730 subjects, a separate validation cohort made up of roughly 130 different subjects was used. Both class I and class II loci were covered by HLA typing, at four-digit resolution. On average, about 240,000 unique TCR beta nucleotide sequences were sequenced per donor among some 420 genotyped donors of the cohort, with 15% to 20% of those sequences being non-productive. The aim of the study was to test whether cataloging public T cell receptors could identify signatures of past pathogen exposure. Four to six DR-DQ haplotypes were handled as single units for association and clustering, since linkage in the cohort was strong. Alongside the repertoire data, information on donor age, sex, ethnicity and CMV serostatus was compiled. All discovery cohort repertoires had been generated on a single sequencing platform. A later genetic analysis used genome-wide SNP genotypes for 398 of the 666 donors, treating that subset as a discovery cohort. To decide whether each TCR beta V gene segment behaved as functional or pseudogenic, an earlier analysis of 587 of the donors relied on high-throughput TCR beta sequencing. The number of donors typed differed by locus, with about 629-630 for A, B, C, DRB1 and DQB1, roughly 520 for DQA1, under 610 for DPA1, and 472 for DPB1.

The research as a whole found: Correlated functional status among segregating V segments might be attributable to linkage disequilibrium, but an unknown experimental factor could not be ruled out. Most CMV-associated TCR beta chains appeared to be HLA-restricted in a later analysis, and the HLA associations seemed to be driven largely by CMV exposure. Specific HLA alleles were associated with roughly 17,000 TCR beta sequences at a false discovery rate of 0.05 in a later analysis. A further reported finding was that TCR beta sequences accurately predicted the HLA-A and HLA-B alleles for most subjects in the first cohort. According to a later analysis, parvovirus B19, influenza, CMV and Epstein-Barr virus appeared linked to several top co-occurrence clusters. For the cohort, immune exposure information was limited to CMV serostatus. In an earlier analysis of 500 to 650 of the donors, most TCR beta V segments appeared in productive rearrangements about 87% or about 30% of the time, broadly matching IMGT annotations. In vitro tests confirmed that a few of the cytomegalovirus-associated TCR beta chains recognize cytomegalovirus antigens. V-gene and J-gene trimming of TCR beta chains was associated with a missense DCLRE1C variant in a later genetic analysis, and the association was replicated in an independent cohort. In a later analysis, the rate of TCR association differed among HLA loci, with DRB1 alleles having the most associated TCRs and HLA-C alleles having the fewest. The cohort was sequenced for TCR beta chains only, and without alpha or paired-chain data the features that could be detected were limited. Because counts were too low, roughly 17 rarely observed V segments, including chromosome 9 orphons, were left out of the earlier analysis of 500 to 650 of the donors. Some IMGT-functional V segments, including TRBV6-2 and TRBV6-3, could not be told apart with the 87-base-pair reads, so those segments were excluded. Because HLA typing was unavailable for some donors at each locus, only the typed subset was used in association tests. In the study, around 160 TCR beta chains were listed as associated with cytomegalovirus. According to the authors, the approach could potentially be generalized to other disease states and immunological phenotypes. The classifier was reported to diagnose cytomegalovirus status with high specificity and sensitivity in both the original and validation cohorts. A later genetic analysis reported fewer N-insertions in productive TCRs among donors in an Asian-associated ancestry cluster than the approximately 670-donor mean. A cluster of highly shared sequence variants was judged likely to be a technical artifact of the sequencing pipeline. Most TCR sequences were seen in very few donors, while some public TCRs were found in many individuals. Compared with equally common non-associated chains, HLA-associated TCR beta chains in a later analysis were more clonally expanded and had lower generation probabilities. Strong co-occurrence of HLA alleles, especially DR and DQ, made assigning TCR associations to individual alleles difficult. The presence/absence analyses assumed that sequencing depth was roughly uniform across donors, and that assumption may not be true.

The library was obtained by the immunoSEQ multiplex PCR assay. For the multiplex PCR, a mixture combining 60 forward primers for TCR Vbeta segments and 13 reverse primers for TCR Jbeta segments was used. The CDR3 region of rearranged TCR beta genes was amplified from genomic DNA by a multiplex PCR assay. On the Illumina HiSeq System, the amplified TCR beta libraries were sequenced as 87-base-pair reads. As for the original processing: Across the 500 to 750 repertoires, a later analysis counted roughly 84 million unique TCR beta chains, around 11 million of which were shared by at least two donors. Raw reads were error-corrected and collapsed into unique sequences by a nearest-neighbor algorithm in which closely related sequences were merged to remove PCR and sequencing errors. Alignment of CDR3 sequences to IMGT reference sequences was used to assign V, D and J gene segments. For a sequence to be retained, a match of at least six nucleotides to both a V gene segment and a J gene segment was required. A rearrangement counted as productive if the CDR3 had no stop codons and remained in frame with V and J, and every other rearrangement counted as non-productive. CDR3 was defined by IMGT convention, running from the second conserved V-encoded cysteine to the conserved J-encoded phenylalanine. The earlier analysis of 587 of the donors excluded sequences that lacked an unambiguous match to a single V gene segment. An earlier analysis of 500 to 700 of the donors classified V segments as functional when productive rearrangements were above 56.7% and as segregating when the standard deviation between donors was above 5%. A statistical classification framework was developed to diagnose cytomegalovirus status using the catalog of TCR beta chain sequences. A later analysis assigned V and J genes by comparing TCR nucleotide sequences with IMGT/GENE-DB human TR gene sequences. Using the TCRdist pipeline, a later analysis assigned CDR3 sequences along with most-parsimonious VDJ recombination scenarios. In a later analysis, each TCR beta chain was defined by its CDR3 amino acid sequence together with its V-gene family, and reads lacking a unique V-gene family were excluded. To address suspected cross-contamination and a sequencing artifact, a later analysis removed a few hundred highly shared, low-generation-probability nucleotide sequences. A later analysis calculated a clonal expansion index for each public chain from normalized within-repertoire ranks of inferred template counts. In a later analysis, generation probabilities were computed with a VDJ recombination model fitted to out-of-frame rearrangements, and the resulting probabilities were checked against IGoR. A later analysis scored TCR-TCR, TCR-HLA and TCR-CMV co-occurrence with hypergeometric tests, applying a repertoire-size bias correction to TCR pairs. False discovery rates were estimated in a later analysis by permuting HLA or CMV assignments 20 times. In a later analysis, co-occurring TCRs were grouped using DBSCAN, with TCRdist sequence similarity added in when clustering inside HLA-allele-positive subsets. Repertoires with fewer than 30,000 or more than 120,000 public chains were left out of co-occurrence clustering, as were about 5 repertoires with anomalous nucleotide sharing. Drawn from immuneACCESS, this table holds only the in-frame rearrangements with V and J called that TCRdb kept. Clones are partly lost; checked studies trace under half to an unresolved V gene and leave the rest unexplained. That table supplies the V and J calls and clone size; D and trimming were determined from the DNA. The sample yields 150,000 to 250,000 clones; 70% to 90% were counted once. About 2.3% of the sample comes from the top ten.

The cohort was made up of approximately 700 healthy bone marrow donors. Cohort members were all nominally healthy when sampled, although unrecorded immune exposures were likely present. The donor tested CMV seronegative, placing the donor among the approximately 400 seronegative members of the cohort. Every donor gave a peripheral blood sample, and the peripheral blood mononuclear cells from that sample were used for TCR beta sequencing. Genomic DNA was extracted from the blood cell samples with the Qiagen DNeasy Blood Extraction Kit. Including the terminal cysteine and phenylalanine, the CDR3 comprises 14 residues. Just CDR3 DNA is preserved here, 42 bases in frame from base 1. The germline V gene sets CDR1 to MNHEY and CDR2 to SVGAGI. Here V drops 4 bases and J drops 7 bases, and the junction holds 7 bases not matched to any gene. In the case of this clone: The clone's antigen remains unknown. No much larger clone exists at a distance of one base, and base qualities are not known.

Sequencing was performed on PBMCs. In this chain, TRBV6-5 is recombined with TRBJ2-7, and TRBD2 matches 10 of the central bases. The sequence was collected from a woman aged 50 to 60 in good health and CMV-seronegative. The CDR3 has the sequence CASSSQREGIEQYF. The nucleotide sequence is given as TGTGCCAGCAGTTCACAGCGGGAGGGCATTGAGCAGTACTTC.